This TCR beta chain originates from a study of T cell repertoires in cytomegalovirus infection. Whole-study context: CMV infection plus the matching HLA type was flagged by public TCR beta signatures.

This clonotype was counted ten times or more. The CDR3 totals 14 residues. Per germline, CDR1 SGHVS and CDR2 FNYEAQ. V lost 10 bases to trimming and J lost 9 bases, with 22 bases between them. One entry per CDR3 protein, called by TCRdb with MiXCR from the reads. The profile shows about 130,000 distinct CDR3 sequences, 7.5% to 9% of them singletons. The J gene is TRBJ2-1, the V gene TRBV7-6, with a possible D match to TRBD2 (7 bases). The source material was PBMCs. The receptor was isolated from a human donor in good health (CMV status not recorded). Some clones in this sample may be carry-over from other donors' samples. The CDR3 nucleotides are TGTGCCACAAATCGGGGAGGGGGGGAGGTTGAGCAGTTCTTC. Protein product: CATNRGGGEVEQFF.